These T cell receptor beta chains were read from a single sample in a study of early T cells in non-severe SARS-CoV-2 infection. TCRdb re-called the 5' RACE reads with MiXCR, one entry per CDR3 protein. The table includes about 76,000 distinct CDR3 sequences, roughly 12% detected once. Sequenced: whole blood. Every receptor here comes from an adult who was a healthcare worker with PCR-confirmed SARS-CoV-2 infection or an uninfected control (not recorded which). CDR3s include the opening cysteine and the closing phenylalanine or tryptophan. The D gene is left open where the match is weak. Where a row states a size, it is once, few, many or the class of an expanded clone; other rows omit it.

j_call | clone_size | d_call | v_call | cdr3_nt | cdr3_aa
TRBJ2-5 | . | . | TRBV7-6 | TGTGCCAGCAGCTGGAGGGAAGAGACCCAGTACTTC | CASSWREETQYF
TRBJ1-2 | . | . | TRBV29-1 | TGCAGCGCCGAAGAGAGGAGTCTTAGCTACACCTTC | CSAEERSLSYTF
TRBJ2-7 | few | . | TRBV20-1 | TGCAGTGCGCAGGCGCAGGGTTGGAGACACTACGAGCAGTACTTC | CSAQAQGWRHYEQYF
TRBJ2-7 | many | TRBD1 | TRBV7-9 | TGTGCCAGCACACCCTTTTTACAGGGGAACTACGAGCAGTACTTC | CASTPFLQGNYEQYF
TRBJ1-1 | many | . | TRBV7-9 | TGTGCCAGCAGCTTAGGGCAGTTGAACACTGAAGCTTTCTTT | CASSLGQLNTEAFF
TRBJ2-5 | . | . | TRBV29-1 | TGCAGCGGCCGGAGGGCTCTCGAGACCCAGTACTTC | CSGRRALETQYF
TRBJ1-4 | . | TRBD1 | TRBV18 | TGTGCCAGCTCACCACTACAGGGGGCAACTAATGAAAAACTGTTTTTT | CASSPLQGATNEKLFF
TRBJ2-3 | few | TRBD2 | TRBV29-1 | TGCAGCGCCTGGACTAGCGGGGGGCCCCCTCTAGCGTCAGATACGCAGTATTTT | CSAWTSGGPPLASDTQYF
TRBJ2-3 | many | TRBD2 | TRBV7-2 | TGTGCCAGCAGCCTTAGCGGGGGCCCACTACAAAGAGATACGCAGTATTTT | CASSLSGGPLQRDTQYF
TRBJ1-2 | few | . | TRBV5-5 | TGTGCCAGCAGCTTGGCCAGCCAGGATACCTTC | CASSLASQDTF
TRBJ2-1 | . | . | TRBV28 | TGTGCCAGCAGTTTCTCGGCAGAGCGCAATGAGCAGTTCTTC | CASSFSAERNEQFF
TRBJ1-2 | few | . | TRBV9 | TGTGCCAGCAGCGTAGTATCGACTACTAACTATGGCTACACCTTC | CASSVVSTTNYGYTF
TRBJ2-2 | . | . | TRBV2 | TGTGCCAGCACCGGGGACACCGGGGAGCTGTTTTTT | CASTGDTGELFF
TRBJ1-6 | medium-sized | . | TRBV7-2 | TGTGCCAGCGGAGACGGTGGGGGATCTTCACCCCTCCACTTT | CASGDGGGSSPLHF
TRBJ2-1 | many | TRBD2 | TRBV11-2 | TGTGCCAGCACCTCGGGACTAGCGGGGTCGTATGAGCAGTTCTTC | CASTSGLAGSYEQFF
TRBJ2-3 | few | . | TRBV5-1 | TGCGCCAGCAGGCCCACGGGTCCCCACCAGTATTTT | CASRPTGPHQYF
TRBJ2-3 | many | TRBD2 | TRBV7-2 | TGTGCCAGCAGCCGGGGACTAGCGGGGGGCAGGTTAAGCACAGATACGCAGTATTTT | CASSRGLAGGRLSTDTQYF
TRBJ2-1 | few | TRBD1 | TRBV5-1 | TGCGCCAGCAACTTGGGACAGGCCTACAATGAGCAGTTCTTC | CASNLGQAYNEQFF
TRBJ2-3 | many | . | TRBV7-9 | TGTGCCGGCCGACGGGGGTTGAGCACAGATACGCAGTATTTT | CAGRRGLSTDTQYF
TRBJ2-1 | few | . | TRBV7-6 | TGTGCCAGCAGCTTAGGGGCGATCAAAGGGCATGAGCAGTTCTTC | CASSLGAIKGHEQFF
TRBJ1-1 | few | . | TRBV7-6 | TGTGCCAGCAGCTTAAGACAGAACACTGAAGCTTTCTTT | CASSLRQNTEAFF
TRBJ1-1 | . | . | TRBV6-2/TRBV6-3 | TGTGCCAGCAGTTACCCGGGTACCGCCGGGAGAGCTTTCTTT | CASSYPGTAGRAFF
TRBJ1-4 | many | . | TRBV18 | TGTGCCAGCCGGGACGCAGCAACTAATGAAAAACTGTTTTTT | CASRDAATNEKLFF
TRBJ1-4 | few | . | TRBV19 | TGTGCCAGTAGTACGCCGGGGGAAAAACTGTTTTTT | CASSTPGEKLFF
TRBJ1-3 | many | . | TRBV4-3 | TGCGCCAGCAGCCAAGCGGGCTCATCAGCTGGAAACACCATATATTTT | CASSQAGSSAGNTIYF
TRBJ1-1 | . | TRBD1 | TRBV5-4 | TGTGCCAGCAGCGAGCTGATTACAGGGGGAAGCACTGAAGCTTTCTTT | CASSELITGGSTEAFF
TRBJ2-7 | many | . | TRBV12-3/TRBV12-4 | TGTGCCAGCACCCCGGGGAGGTGGTACGAGCAGTACTTC | CASTPGRWYEQYF
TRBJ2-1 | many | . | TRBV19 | TGTGCCAGTAGTATTGGGGAGGATGAGCAGTTCTTC | CASSIGEDEQFF
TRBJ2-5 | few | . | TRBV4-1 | TGCGCCAGCAGCCAAGATCCGGGGAGACTAGGGAAGACCCAGTACTTC | CASSQDPGRLGKTQYF
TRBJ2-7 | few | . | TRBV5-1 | TGCGCCAGCAGCCAAGCAGGGACACCCTCCTACGAGCAGTACTTC | CASSQAGTPSYEQYF
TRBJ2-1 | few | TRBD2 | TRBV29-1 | TGCAGCGTTGAAGGGGGGGGACCATACTCCTACAATGAGCAGTTCTTC | CSVEGGGPYSYNEQFF
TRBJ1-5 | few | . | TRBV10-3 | TGTGCCATCAGTGAGCCGCCAAATCAGCCCCAGCATTTT | CAISEPPNQPQHF
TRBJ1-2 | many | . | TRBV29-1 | TGCAGCGGCCTGGGACAAAACTATGGCTACACCTTC | CSGLGQNYGYTF
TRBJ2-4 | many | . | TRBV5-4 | TGTGCCAGCAGCCCAACCGGCGATCTAGCCAAAAACATTCAGTACTTC | CASSPTGDLAKNIQYF
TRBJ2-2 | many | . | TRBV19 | TGTGCCAGTAGTCCAACCCAGGGTTCTCACTACGGGGAGCTGTTTTTT | CASSPTQGSHYGELFF
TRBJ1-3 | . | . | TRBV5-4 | TGTGCCAGCAGCTTGCGGATGTCGAGCTCTGGAAACACCATATATTTT | CASSLRMSSSGNTIYF
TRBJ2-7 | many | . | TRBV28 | TGTGCCAGCAGTTTTATGGGCACACGCTCCTACGAGCAGTACTTC | CASSFMGTRSYEQYF
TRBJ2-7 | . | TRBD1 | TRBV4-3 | TGCGCCAGCAGCACAGGGGCTAGCTCCTACGAGCAGTACTTC | CASSTGASSYEQYF
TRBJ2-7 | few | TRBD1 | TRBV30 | TGTGCCTGGGCCGAAACAGGGGGCGGCGAGCAGTACTTC | CAWAETGGGEQYF
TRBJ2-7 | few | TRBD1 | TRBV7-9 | TGTGCCAGCAGCTTAACAGGGGCCAACTACGAGCAGTACTTC | CASSLTGANYEQYF
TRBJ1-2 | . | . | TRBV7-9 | TGTGCCAGCAGCTTGGGAGGAGACTATGGCTACACCTTC | CASSLGGDYGYTF
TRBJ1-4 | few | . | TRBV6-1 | TGTGCCAGCAGTGAGCGGCAGAGGGGTGAAAAACTGTTTTTT | CASSERQRGEKLFF
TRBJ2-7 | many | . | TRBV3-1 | TGTGCCAGCAGCCAAGGAGACAGCCTCTACGAGCAGTACTTC | CASSQGDSLYEQYF
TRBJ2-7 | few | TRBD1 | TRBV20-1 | TGCAGTACCTACAATGACAGGGATAGCTCCTACGAGCAGTACTTC | CSTYNDRDSSYEQYF
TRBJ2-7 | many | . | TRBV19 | TGTGCCACCTCGCCCAGCGTTTCCTACGAGCAGTACTTC | CATSPSVSYEQYF
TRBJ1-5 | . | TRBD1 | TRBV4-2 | TGTGCCAGCAGCCAAGGGGGAGGACAGGGAAAACAGCCCCAGCATTTT | CASSQGGGQGKQPQHF
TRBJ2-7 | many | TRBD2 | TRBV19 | TGTGCCAGTAGTATAGACCCCCTTCTAGCGGGGGGGATCCACGAGCAGTACTTC | CASSIDPLLAGGIHEQYF
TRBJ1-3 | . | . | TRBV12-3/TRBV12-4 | TGTGCCAGCAGTTTAGGTGCCTCTGAAAACACCATATATTTT | CASSLGASENTIYF
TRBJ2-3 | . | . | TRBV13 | TGTGCCAGCAGCTCCAGCGGACCCACAGATACGCAGTATTTT | CASSSSGPTDTQYF
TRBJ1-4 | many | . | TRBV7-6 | TGTGCCAGCAGCTCGCCTCAACTTTCCGGGAAGGAAAAACTGTTTTTT | CASSSPQLSGKEKLFF
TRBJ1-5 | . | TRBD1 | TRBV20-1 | TGCAGTGCTAGGGAGACAGGGGGGTGGTATAGCAATCAGCCCCAGCATTTT | CSARETGGWYSNQPQHF
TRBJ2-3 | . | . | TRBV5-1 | TGCGCCAGCAGCCCGGCGGATCGCACAGATACGCAGTATTTT | CASSPADRTDTQYF
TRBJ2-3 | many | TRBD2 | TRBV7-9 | TGTGCCAGCAGTTTAGGCGGGGGAGACCCACGAGATACGCAGTATTTT | CASSLGGGDPRDTQYF
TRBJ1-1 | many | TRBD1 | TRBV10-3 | TGTGCCATCAGCTCCCAGACAGGGGGTACTGAAGCTTTCTTT | CAISSQTGGTEAFF
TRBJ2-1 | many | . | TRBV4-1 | TGCGCCAGCAGCCAAGAGCCCACAGGGAGCTCCTACAATGAGCAGTTCTTC | CASSQEPTGSSYNEQFF